Presented here are 30 T cell receptor beta chains from one specimen sequenced in a study of blood T cell repertoires in COVID-19. TCRdb keeps only in-frame clones here, not all; method: immunoSEQ multiplex PCR. Found here are 200,000 to 250,000 clones, roughly 79% of them singletons; the top ten hold roughly 15%. Sequencing was carried out using PBMCs or T cells enriched from blood (not recorded which). These receptors originate from a man in his forties or fifties who had recovered from COVID-19.

The chain is built from TRBV10-3 and TRBJ2-5, with D perhaps matching TRBD1 (6 bases). The CDR3 contains 15 residues. Germline loops: CDR1 ENHRY, CDR2 SYGVKD. The germline V and J ends were trimmed by 2 bases and 5 bases, with 15 bases remaining between them. CDR3 residues: CAISERQGLGETQYF. Written as DNA, the CDR3 is TGTGCCATCAGTGAGCGGCAGGGGCTAGGGGAGACCCAGTACTTC.

The rearrangement uses TRBV6-2 or TRBV6-3 and TRBJ2-5; 13 bases match TRBD2. Germline lookup yields CDR1 MNHEY and CDR2 SVGEGT. The ends lost 2 bases at V and 9 bases at J; junction bases unmatched: 9. The CDR3 runs 16 residues. This CDR3 is CASSYPGLAGPGAQYF. For the CDR3, the DNA is TGTGCCAGCAGTTACCCGGGACTAGCGGGACCGGGGGCCCAGTACTTC.

The chain employs TRBV6-5 and TRBJ1-3; D is possibly TRBD1 (6 bases). This CDR3 region has 12 residues. From germline, CDR1 is MNHEY and CDR2 SVGAGI. The germline V and J ends were trimmed by 7 bases and 7 bases, with 11 bases remaining between them. The CDR3 is CASTGQSNTIYF. The CDR3 DNA reads as TGTGCCAGCACCGGACAGTCGAACACCATATATTTT.

The J gene is TRBJ1-2, the V gene TRBV28, with 10 bases matching TRBD1. Looked up from germline, CDR1 is MDHEN and CDR2 is SYDVKM. With 6 bases clipped from V and 6 bases from J, the junction kept 7 bases outside the gene matches. The CDR3 runs to 14 residues. In DNA form, the CDR3 reads TGTGCCAGCAGGGGTGGGGACAGGGGTAATGGCTACACCTTC. Amino acids: CASRGGDRGNGYTF.

This chain links TRBV19 with TRBJ1-5, with D perhaps matching TRBD1 (5 bases). The CDR3 spans 16 residues. Deletions cut 7 bases from V and 0 bases from J, with 16 bases between. Per germline, CDR1 LNHDA and CDR2 SQIVND (reference sequence). The DNA of the CDR3 is TGTGCCAGTACCATGGGGCCTTCTTATAGCAATCAGCCCCAGCATTTT. Its protein is CASTMGPSYSNQPQHF.

This rearrangement joins TRBV6-5 to TRBJ1-2, with D possibly matching TRBD1 (6 bases). The CDR3 length is 14 residues. The germline CDR1 and CDR2 sequences are MNHEY and SVGAGI. Trimming took 3 bases from V and 4 from J, leaving 12 bases between them. As DNA, the CDR3 is TGTGCCAGCAGTTATCTACAGGGATCCTATGGCTACACCTTC. Translating gives CASSYLQGSYGYTF.

The chain links TRBV5-6 to TRBJ2-5; the match to TRBD2 covers 11 bases. The length of the CDR3 is 16 residues. The germline CDR1 and CDR2 sequences are SGHDT and YYEEEE. V shed 3 bases, J shed 4 bases, and the junction held 8 bases outside the gene matches. In DNA form, the CDR3 reads TGTGCCAGCAGCTCTCGACGAGGACTAGCGGGAGAGACCCAGTACTTC. It encodes CASSSRRGLAGETQYF.

This chain uses TRBV16 with TRBJ1-2, with D unresolved. Per germline, CDR1 KGHSY and CDR2 FQNENV. Deletions cut 4 bases from V and 4 bases from J, with 13 bases between. The CDR3 is 14 amino acids. The CDR3 DNA sequence: TGTGCCAGCAGCCCCGGGGAGGGTCGCTATGGCTACACCTTC. As protein: CASSPGEGRYGYTF.

Note on this clone: As the CDR3 is not closed by the conserved phenylalanine or tryptophan, this likely results from a read error. The limits of the CDR3 on the DNA are not certain, so only TCRdb's listed CDR3 is given. The V call is TRBV7-9, the J call TRBJ1-3. The CDR3 adds up to 11 amino acids, both ends counted. CDR1 and CDR2 (germline): SEHNR, FQNEAQ (reference sequence). The CDR3 protein is CASSLGGGAPS.

This clone was seen only a few times. The genes are TRBV5-6 and TRBJ1-2, with a possible D match to TRBD1 (6 bases). Trimming took off 4 bases at V and 5 bases at J, with 15 bases between the two ends. Germline V gives CDR1 SGHDT, CDR2 YYEEEE. The length of the CDR3 is 14 residues. The CDR3, as DNA: TGTGCCAGCAGCCAACAGGGAGATGGGTATGGCTACACCTTC. This translates into CASSQQGDGYGYTF.

The rearrangement links TRBV7-3 to TRBJ2-3; TRBD2 matches 10 bases. V was pared by 0 bases and J by 0 bases, with 3 bases of the junction left unmatched. Germline assignment: CDR1 SGHTA and CDR2 FQGTGA. The CDR3 runs 17 residues. DNA of the CDR3: TGTGCCAGCAGCTTAACCGGGACTAGCGAGAGCACAGATACGCAGTATTTT. This gives the protein CASSLTGTSESTDTQYF.

This clone was recorded a few times. J is TRBJ1-3 and V is TRBV2; D not certain. Germline values: CDR1 SNHLY, CDR2 FYNNEI. CDR3 length: 13 amino acids. Trimming took 8 bases from V and 2 from J, leaving 10 bases between them. CDR3 protein: CASGRITGNTIYF. The CDR3 DNA is TGTGCCAGCGGCAGGATCACTGGAAACACCATATATTTT.

V is TRBV9 and J is TRBJ2-5, with D perhaps TRBD2 (6 bases). The CDR3 extends over 14 amino acids. Between the trimmed V and J ends, which lost 2 bases and 4 bases, there was a span of 12 bases. Germline loops: CDR1 SGDLS, CDR2 YYNGEE. The CDR3 reads CASSVERGGETQYF. The DNA for the CDR3 is TGTGCCAGCAGCGTTGAGAGGGGAGGAGAGACCCAGTACTTC.

The genes are TRBV2 and TRBJ1-4; 8 nucleotides match TRBD1. J was trimmed by 8 bases and V by 7 bases; bases with no gene match: 12. The CDR3 is 15 residues long. Germline-derived CDR1 and CDR2 are SNHLY and FYNNEI. As DNA, the CDR3 is TGTGCCAGCACCCTAAACAGGGGGGGTCAAGAAAAACTGTTTTTT. It codes for CASTLNRGGQEKLFF.

This rearrangement joins TRBV18 to TRBJ1-2; perhaps TRBD1 as D (6 bases). CDR1 and CDR2 (germline): KGHSH, LQKENI. V gave up 6 bases and J gave up 7 bases, with 18 bases separating them. This CDR3 region has 14 residues. The CDR3 bases are TGTGCCAGCTCCCCCTCGCACAGGGCGGGTGGCTACACCTTC. Protein sequence: CASSPSHRAGGYTF.

V is TRBV7-2 and J is TRBJ1-1, with TRBD1 matching over 8 bases. This CDR3 region has 16 residues. The V and J ends lost 4 bases and 7 bases, in that order; junction bases with no gene match: 14. CDR1 SGHTA and CDR2 FQGNSA come from the germline V gene. The CDR3 DNA sequence: TGTGCCAGCAGCTCATCTTCGACAGGGGTGGTCTATGAAGCTTTCTTT. Amino acid sequence: CASSSSSTGVVYEAFF.

This chain links TRBV30 with TRBJ2-7; TRBD2 aligns across 8 bases. Looked up from germline, CDR1 is GTSNPN and CDR2 is SVGIG (reference sequence). This CDR3 has 15 residues. J was trimmed by 0 bases and V by 3 bases; bases with no gene match: 7. The CDR3 region has the DNA TGTGCCTGGAGCCGGCCGGGACTAGACTCCTACGAGCAGTACTTC. Protein: CAWSRPGLDSYEQYF.

The chain joins TRBV24-1 to TRBJ2-5; a weak D match, TRBD2 (6 bases). CDR1 KGHDR and CDR2 SFDVKD come from the germline V gene. V gave up 2 bases and J gave up 2 bases, with 11 bases separating them. CDR3 length equals 15 residues. The CDR3 nucleotides read TGTGCCACCAGTGATTCCCGGACTATACAAGAGACCCAGTACTTC. It translates to CATSDSRTIQETQYF.

The J gene is TRBJ2-1, the V gene TRBV3-1 (or the pseudogene TRBV3-2); 10 nucleotides align to TRBD2. CDR3 length equals 16 residues. Germline CDR1 reads LGHDT; CDR2 reads YNNKEL (reference sequence). The J segment lost 4 bases and the V segment lost 3 bases, leaving 6 bases of the junction unmatched. The CDR3 bases are TGTGCCAGCAGCCAGCTAGCGGGAGCGTTTTACAATGAGCAGTTCTTC. It codes for CASSQLAGAFYNEQFF.

This clone was counted once. The chain has TRBV6-5 and TRBJ2-7, with D possibly TRBD1 on 5 matching bases. V was shortened by 0 bases and J by 5 bases, with 11 bases between the two germline ends. In germline, CDR1 is MNHEY, CDR2 SVGAGI. This CDR3 has 14 amino acids. CDR3: CASSYSAGLDEQYF. CDR3 in DNA: TGTGCCAGCAGTTACTCAGCAGGGTTGGACGAGCAGTACTTC.

This chain joins TRBV5-1 and TRBJ1-2; 8 bases align to TRBD1. The germline V gene has CDR1 SGHRS and CDR2 YFSETQ. CDR3 size: 16 residues. The V and J ends lost 4 bases and 5 bases, in that order; junction bases with no gene match: 13. In DNA form, the CDR3 reads TGCGCCAGCAGCCTAACTACCCGACAGGGGAGGTATGGCTACACCTTC. Translated: CASSLTTRQGRYGYTF.

V usage is TRBV7-2 and J usage is TRBJ2-3; 9 bases fit TRBD2. Trimming took 1 base from V and 7 from J; bases not matched to a gene: 15. CDR3 length: 18 amino acids. Germline CDR1 and CDR2: SGHTA and FQGNSA. Written as DNA, the CDR3 is TGTGCCAGCAGCTTAGAAGGGGTCAAGCGGGAGGCGGATCATACGCAGTATTTT. Encoded protein: CASSLEGVKREADHTQYF.

This chain connects TRBV3-1 (or the pseudogene TRBV3-2) to TRBJ2-5, with 8 bases that match TRBD2. The ends lost 8 bases at V and 5 bases at J; junction bases unmatched: 7. This CDR3 comprises 13 residues. The germline V gene encodes CDR1 LGHDT and CDR2 YNNKEL (reference sequence). DNA for the CDR3: TGTGCCAGCGGGGAGCGGGGGAAGGAGACCCAGTACTTC. It is translated as CASGERGKETQYF.

V is TRBV30 and J is TRBJ1-6; D call uncertain. Germline V gene data show CDR1 as GTSNPN and CDR2 as SVGIG (reference sequence). This CDR3 has 14 amino acids. Between the trimmed V and J ends, which lost 0 bases and 10 bases, there was a span of 13 bases. The chain's CDR3 is CAWSVTGWSSPLHF. CDR3 in DNA: TGTGCCTGGAGTGTAACTGGGTGGAGCTCACCCCTCCACTTT.

CDR3 DNA: TGTGCCAGCAGCTTCCGGGACAGGGTTTATTCACCCCTCCACTTT. This codes for CASSFRDRVYSPLHF. The genes are TRBV5-6 and TRBJ1-6, with 9 bases fitting TRBD1. The CDR3 runs to 15 residues. Germline V gene sequence: CDR1 SGHDT, CDR2 YYEEEE. V shed 2 bases, J shed 8 bases, and the junction held 5 bases outside the gene matches.

This chain uses TRBV5-4 with TRBJ1-2, with a weak D call TRBD1 (6 bases). Germline V gene lookup returns CDR1 SGHNT and CDR2 YYREEE (reference sequence). The CDR3 spans 14 residues. V lost 0 bases to trimming and J lost 5 bases, with 11 bases between them. CDR3 coding DNA: TGTGCCAGCAGCTTGGGCCGAACAGGGTATGGCTACACCTTC. Translation gives CASSLGRTGYGYTF.

The V call is TRBV7-9, the J call TRBJ1-5; the D gene is possibly TRBD1 (5 bases). Trimming cost V 5 bases and J 5 bases, with 16 bases left between them. The CDR3 loop spans 15 amino acids. The germline gives CDR1 SEHNR, CDR2 FQNEAQ (reference sequence). The CDR3 sequence is CASSDDGGRHQPQHF. The DNA for the CDR3 is TGTGCCAGCAGCGACGACGGGGGACGGCATCAGCCCCAGCATTTT.

V is TRBV30 and J is TRBJ2-3; 8 bases align to TRBD1. Trimming cost V 0 bases and J 12 bases; bases outside gene matches: 11. The CDR3 loop spans 14 amino acids. The germline CDR1 and CDR2 sequences are GTSNPN and SVGIG (reference sequence). The chain's CDR3 is CAWSVPGQGRIQYF. The CDR3 DNA is TGTGCCTGGAGTGTACCCGGACAGGGAAGAATCCAGTATTTT.

Only a few counts were recorded for this clone. The gene calls are TRBV27 and TRBJ1-1; TRBD1 might be the D (5 bases). The germline V gene has CDR1 MNHEY and CDR2 SMNVEV (reference sequence). Trimming took 6 bases from V and 10 from J, leaving 12 bases between them. CDR3 length: 11 residues. In nucleotides, the CDR3 is TGTGCCAGCAGGAAGGCAGGGCGAGCTTTCTTT. Its protein is CASRKAGRAFF.

The rearrangement joins TRBV10-1 to TRBJ2-1, with 7 bases matching TRBD2. The CDR3 contains 15 residues. The V segment lost 8 bases and the J segment 2 bases; nucleotides outside the gene matches: 9. Germline V lookup: CDR1 WNHNN, CDR2 SYGVQD (reference sequence). Here the CDR3 reads CASGIQRGPYNEQFF. The DNA of the CDR3 is TGCGCCAGCGGAATACAGCGGGGACCCTACAATGAGCAGTTCTTC.